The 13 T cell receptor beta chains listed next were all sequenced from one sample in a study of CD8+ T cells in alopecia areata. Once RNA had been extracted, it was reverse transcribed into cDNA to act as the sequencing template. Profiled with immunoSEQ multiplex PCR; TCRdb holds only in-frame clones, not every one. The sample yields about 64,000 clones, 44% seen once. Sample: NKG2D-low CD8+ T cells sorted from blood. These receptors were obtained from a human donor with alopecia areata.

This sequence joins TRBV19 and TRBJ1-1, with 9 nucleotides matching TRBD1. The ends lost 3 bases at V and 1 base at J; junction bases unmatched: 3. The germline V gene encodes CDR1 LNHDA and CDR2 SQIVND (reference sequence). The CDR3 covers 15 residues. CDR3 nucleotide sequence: TGTGCCAGTAGTATTCGACAGGGGGGGAACACTGAAGCTTTCTTT. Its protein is CASSIRQGGNTEAFF.

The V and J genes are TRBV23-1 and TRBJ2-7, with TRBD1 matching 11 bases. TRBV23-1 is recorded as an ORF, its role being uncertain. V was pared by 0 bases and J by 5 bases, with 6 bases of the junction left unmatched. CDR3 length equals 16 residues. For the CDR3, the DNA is TGCGCCAGCAGTCAATCTTGCGGACAGGGGGCCCACGAGCAGTACTTC. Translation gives CASSQSCGQGAHEQYF.

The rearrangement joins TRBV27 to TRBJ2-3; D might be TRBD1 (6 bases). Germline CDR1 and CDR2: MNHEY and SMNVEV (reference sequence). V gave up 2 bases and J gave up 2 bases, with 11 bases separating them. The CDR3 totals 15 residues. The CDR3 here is CASSLMGQDTDTQYF. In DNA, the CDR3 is TGTGCCAGCAGTTTAATGGGACAAGACACAGATACGCAGTATTTT.

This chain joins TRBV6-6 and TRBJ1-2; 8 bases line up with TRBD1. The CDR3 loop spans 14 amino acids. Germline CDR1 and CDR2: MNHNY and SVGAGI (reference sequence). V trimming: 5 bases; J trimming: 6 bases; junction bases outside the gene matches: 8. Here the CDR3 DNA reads TGTGCCAGCAGTGGATCAGGGGGCGCAGATGGCTACACCTTC. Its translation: CASSGSGGADGYTF.

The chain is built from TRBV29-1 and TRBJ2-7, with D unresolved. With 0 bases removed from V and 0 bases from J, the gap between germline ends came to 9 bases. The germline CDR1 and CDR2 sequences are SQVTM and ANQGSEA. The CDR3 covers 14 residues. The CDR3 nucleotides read TGCAGCGTTGAAGATTACAAGAACTCCTACGAGCAGTACTTC. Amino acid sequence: CSVEDYKNSYEQYF.

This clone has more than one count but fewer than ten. The CDR3 protein is CASILVIPLSNEQFF. CDR3 bases: TGTGCCAGCATCCTAGTTATACCCCTTTCCAATGAGCAGTTCTTC. This chain joins TRBV21-1 and TRBJ2-1; whether TRBD2, the table's D call, matches the DNA was not checked. TRBV21-1 is a known pseudogene. This CDR3 region has 15 residues.

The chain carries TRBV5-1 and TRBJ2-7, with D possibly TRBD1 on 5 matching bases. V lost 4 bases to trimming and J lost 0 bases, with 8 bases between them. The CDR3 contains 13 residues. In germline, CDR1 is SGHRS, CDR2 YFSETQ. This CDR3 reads CASSKGFSYEQYF. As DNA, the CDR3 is TGCGCCAGCAGCAAGGGGTTCTCCTACGAGCAGTACTTC.

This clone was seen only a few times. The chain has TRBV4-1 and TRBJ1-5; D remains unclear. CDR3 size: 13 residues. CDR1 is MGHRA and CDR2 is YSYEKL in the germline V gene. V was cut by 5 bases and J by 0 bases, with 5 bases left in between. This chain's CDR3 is CASSRNSNQPQHF. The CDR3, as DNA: TGCGCCAGCAGCAGAAATAGCAATCAGCCCCAGCATTTT.

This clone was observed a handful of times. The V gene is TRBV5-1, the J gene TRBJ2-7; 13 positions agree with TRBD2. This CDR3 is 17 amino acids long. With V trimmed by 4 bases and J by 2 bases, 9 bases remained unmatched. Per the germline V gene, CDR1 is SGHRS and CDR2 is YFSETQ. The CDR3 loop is CASSPGTSGTSTYEQYF. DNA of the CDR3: TGCGCCAGCAGCCCCGGGACTAGCGGGACTTCAACCTACGAGCAGTACTTC.

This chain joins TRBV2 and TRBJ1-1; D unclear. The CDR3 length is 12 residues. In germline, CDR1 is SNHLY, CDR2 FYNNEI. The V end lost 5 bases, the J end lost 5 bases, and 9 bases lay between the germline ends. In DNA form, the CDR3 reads TGTGCCAGCAGTCACTCAAGAACTGAAGCTTTCTTT. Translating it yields CASSHSRTEAFF.

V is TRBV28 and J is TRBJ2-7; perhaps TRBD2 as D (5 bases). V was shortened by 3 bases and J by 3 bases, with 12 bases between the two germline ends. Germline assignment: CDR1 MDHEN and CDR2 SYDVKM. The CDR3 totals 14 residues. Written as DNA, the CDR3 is TGTGCCAGCAGTTTTAGCCGGACTCACTACGAGCAGTACTTC. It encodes CASSFSRTHYEQYF.

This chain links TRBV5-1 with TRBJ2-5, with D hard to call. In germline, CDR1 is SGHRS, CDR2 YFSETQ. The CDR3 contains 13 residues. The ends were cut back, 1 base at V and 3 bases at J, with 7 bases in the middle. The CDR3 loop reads CASSLRRKETQYF. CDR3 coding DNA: TGCGCCAGCAGCTTGCGTCGGAAAGAGACCCAGTACTTC.

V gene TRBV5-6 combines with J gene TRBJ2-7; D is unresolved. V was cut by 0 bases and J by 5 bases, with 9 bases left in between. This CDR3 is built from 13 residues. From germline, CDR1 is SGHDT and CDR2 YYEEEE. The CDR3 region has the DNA TGTGCCAGCAGCTTGGGATATACGGACGAGCAGTACTTC. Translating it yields CASSLGYTDEQYF.